The entry below gives a single T cell receptor beta chain sequence along with its context. Its specificity is not known. The data derive from a study of cytomegalovirus exposure and HLA in healthy donors. The table came from immunoSEQ multiplex PCR; TCRdb's copy has only in-frame clones and leaves some out. The sample records 150,000 to 170,000 clones, around 84% being singletons. Study conclusions and caveats: Many donors carried some public TCRs, although rarity characterized most TCR sequences. TCR beta chains numbering more than 150 were designated cytomegalovirus-associated. According to reports, the classifier identified cytomegalovirus status with high specificity and sensitivity.

Looked up from germline, CDR1 is LNHDA and CDR2 is SQIVND (reference sequence). V lost 6 bases to trimming and J lost 6 bases, with 11 bases between them. The CDR3 is made up of 13 amino acids. The chain uses TRBV19 and TRBJ1-4; tentatively, D is TRBD1 (6 bases). The sequenced material came from PBMCs. The TCR originated in a human donor in good health. This chain's CDR3 is CASSPNRDEKLFF. For the CDR3, the DNA is TGTGCCAGTAGCCCAAACAGGGATGAAAAACTGTTTTTT.